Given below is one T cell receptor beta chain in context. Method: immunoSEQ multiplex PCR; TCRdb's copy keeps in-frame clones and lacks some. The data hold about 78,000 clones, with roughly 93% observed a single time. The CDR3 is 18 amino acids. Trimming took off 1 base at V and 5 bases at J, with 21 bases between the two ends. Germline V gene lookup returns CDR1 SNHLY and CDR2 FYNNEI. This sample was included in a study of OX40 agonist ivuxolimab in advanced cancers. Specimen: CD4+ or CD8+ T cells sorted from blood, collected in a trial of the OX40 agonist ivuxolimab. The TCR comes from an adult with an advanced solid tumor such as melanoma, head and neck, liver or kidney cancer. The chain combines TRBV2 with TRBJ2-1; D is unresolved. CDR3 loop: CASSEGPVRAGRNNEQFF. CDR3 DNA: TGTGCCAGCAGTGAAGGCCCAGTCCGGGCCGGCAGAAACAATGAGCAGTTCTTC.